A selection of T cell receptor beta chains follows, all from one sample in a study of tumor-infiltrating lymphocytes in localized non-small cell lung cancer. Clones were sequenced by immunoSEQ multiplex PCR, and TCRdb holds only the in-frame ones, with some missing. The sample lists 11,000 to 15,000 clones, about 71% seen once, with over 8% in the top ten. Sample: uninvolved lung tissue not adjacent to the tumor. These receptors all stem from a human donor with non-small cell lung cancer. Each CDR3 is given with its conserved first and last residue. The order of the fields is J gene, clone size, V gene, D gene, CDR3 protein, CDR3 DNA. The D gene is left open where the match is weak. Clone size is not always given. Where it is, it says once, few, many or a class for expanded clones.

j_gene: TRBJ2-7; abundance: few; v_gene: TRBV19; d_gene: .; CDR3aa: CASTTGPGGAYEQYF; CDR3nt: TGTGCCAGTACCACTGGGCCGGGGGGCGCCTACGAGCAGTACTTC
j_gene: TRBJ2-7; abundance: .; v_gene: TRBV4-3; d_gene: TRBD2; CDR3aa: CASSHSGTGEQYF; CDR3nt: TGCGCCAGCAGCCACAGCGGGACCGGCGAGCAGTACTTC
j_gene: TRBJ2-3; abundance: .; v_gene: TRBV7-9; d_gene: .; CDR3aa: CASSLGTYTDTQYF; CDR3nt: TGTGCCAGCAGCTTGGGAACGTATACAGATACGCAGTATTTT
j_gene: TRBJ2-2; abundance: once; v_gene: TRBV7-2; d_gene: .; CDR3aa: CASSFNRGGELFF; CDR3nt: TGTGCCAGCAGCTTCAATCGGGGCGGGGAGCTGTTTTTT
j_gene: TRBJ2-6; abundance: .; v_gene: TRBV7-9; d_gene: .; CDR3aa: CASSHRSSGANVLTF; CDR3nt: TGTGCCAGCAGCCACAGGAGCTCTGGGGCCAACGTCCTGACTTTC
j_gene: TRBJ2-1; abundance: .; v_gene: TRBV19; d_gene: TRBD1; CDR3aa: CASSSGPTDRDNEQFF; CDR3nt: TGTGCCAGTAGTTCCGGCCCTACTGACAGGGACAATGAGCAGTTCTTC
j_gene: TRBJ2-4; abundance: .; v_gene: TRBV19; d_gene: TRBD1; CDR3aa: CASSTTGTVQSQYF; CDR3nt: TGTGCCAGTAGTACAACGGGGACAGTACAAAGTCAGTACTTC
j_gene: TRBJ2-5; abundance: few; v_gene: TRBV19; d_gene: .; CDR3aa: CASSTRATFQETQYF; CDR3nt: TGTGCCAGTAGTACGAGGGCCACCTTTCAAGAGACCCAGTACTTC
j_gene: TRBJ1-2; abundance: .; v_gene: TRBV28; d_gene: .; CDR3aa: CASSPPGYGYTF; CDR3nt: TGTGCCAGCAGCCCCCCAGGGTATGGCTACACCTTC
j_gene: TRBJ1-2; abundance: large; v_gene: TRBV5-6; d_gene: .; CDR3aa: CASSLERGNGYTF; CDR3nt: TGTGCCAGCAGCTTGGAAAGGGGGAATGGCTACACCTTC
j_gene: TRBJ2-5; abundance: .; v_gene: TRBV20-1; d_gene: .; CDR3aa: CSARDRRAQYF; CDR3nt: TGCAGTGCTAGAGATAGGAGAGCTCAGTACTTC
j_gene: TRBJ2-7; abundance: once; v_gene: TRBV7-2; d_gene: .; CDR3aa: CASSLAGMGEQYF; CDR3nt: TGTGCCAGCAGCTTAGCGGGTATGGGGGAGCAGTACTTC
j_gene: TRBJ2-5; abundance: .; v_gene: TRBV29-1; d_gene: TRBD1; CDR3aa: CSSDEGGIETQYF; CDR3nt: TGCAGCTCTGACGAAGGGGGCATCGAGACCCAGTACTTC
j_gene: TRBJ1-2; abundance: .; v_gene: TRBV20-1; d_gene: .; CDR3aa: CSARTREGYTF; CDR3nt: TGCAGTGCCCGGACAAGGGAAGGCTACACCTTC
j_gene: TRBJ2-5; abundance: .; v_gene: TRBV4-1; d_gene: .; CDR3aa: CASSPRDRTLETQYF; CDR3nt: TGCGCCAGCAGCCCGAGAGACAGGACCCTAGAGACCCAGTACTTC
j_gene: TRBJ1-2; abundance: .; v_gene: TRBV6-1; d_gene: .; CDR3aa: CASSRAGESYGYTF; CDR3nt: TGTGCCAGCAGTCGGGCTGGAGAATCCTATGGCTACACCTTC
j_gene: TRBJ1-2; abundance: once; v_gene: TRBV14; d_gene: TRBD1; CDR3aa: CASSETGAGYGYTF; CDR3nt: TGTGCCAGCAGCGAGACAGGGGCGGGCTATGGCTACACCTTC
j_gene: TRBJ2-5; abundance: .; v_gene: TRBV30; d_gene: .; CDR3aa: CAWTRSLETQYF; CDR3nt: TGTGCCTGGACGAGGAGTTTAGAGACCCAGTACTTC
j_gene: TRBJ1-5; abundance: .; v_gene: TRBV4-1; d_gene: .; CDR3aa: CASRNTGFGQPQHF; CDR3nt: TGCGCCAGCAGGAATACAGGGTTCGGACAGCCCCAGCATTTT
j_gene: TRBJ2-7; abundance: .; v_gene: TRBV27; d_gene: TRBD2; CDR3aa: CASSLRERYEQYF; CDR3nt: TGTGCCAGCAGTTTGCGGGAGCGGTACGAGCAGTACTTC
j_gene: TRBJ2-1; abundance: .; v_gene: TRBV9; d_gene: .; CDR3aa: CASSPRDTYNEQFF; CDR3nt: TGTGCCAGCAGCCCCCGGGACACATACAATGAGCAGTTCTTC
j_gene: TRBJ2-3; abundance: .; v_gene: TRBV7-3; d_gene: .; CDR3aa: CASSSSYGEDTDTQYF; CDR3nt: TGTGCCAGCAGCTCGTCTTACGGGGAGGACACAGATACGCAGTATTTT
j_gene: TRBJ2-5; abundance: .; v_gene: TRBV9; d_gene: .; CDR3aa: CASSVGSEETQYF; CDR3nt: TGTGCCAGCAGCGTAGGGTCCGAAGAGACCCAGTACTTC
j_gene: TRBJ2-7; abundance: .; v_gene: TRBV11-2; d_gene: TRBD1; CDR3aa: CASSRDRGHEQYF; CDR3nt: TGTGCCAGCAGCCGGGACAGGGGCCACGAGCAGTACTTC
j_gene: TRBJ1-1; abundance: .; v_gene: TRBV28; d_gene: .; CDR3aa: CASSLYGGGNTEAFF; CDR3nt: TGTGCCAGCAGTTTATATGGGGGTGGGAACACTGAAGCTTTCTTT
j_gene: TRBJ1-3; abundance: .; v_gene: TRBV28; d_gene: .; CDR3aa: CASGKGSSGNTIYF; CDR3nt: TGTGCCAGCGGAAAAGGGAGCTCTGGAAACACCATATATTTT
j_gene: TRBJ2-2; abundance: few; v_gene: TRBV27; d_gene: .; CDR3aa: CASSLNPTPGELFF; CDR3nt: TGTGCCAGCAGCTTAAATCCGACCCCCGGGGAGCTGTTTTTT
j_gene: TRBJ2-1; abundance: .; v_gene: TRBV6-5; d_gene: .; CDR3aa: CASSYSQDYNEQFF; CDR3nt: TGTGCCAGCAGTTACTCCCAGGACTACAATGAGCAGTTCTTC
j_gene: TRBJ1-5; abundance: .; v_gene: TRBV19; d_gene: .; CDR3aa: CASSMADHQPQHF; CDR3nt: TGTGCCAGTAGTATGGCAGATCATCAGCCCCAGCATTTT
j_gene: TRBJ2-5; abundance: .; v_gene: TRBV5-6; d_gene: TRBD2; CDR3aa: CASSDPRTSGETRVTQYF; CDR3nt: TGTGCCAGCAGCGACCCGAGGACTAGCGGGGAGACCCGCGTGACCCAGTACTTC
j_gene: TRBJ1-1; abundance: .; v_gene: TRBV7-2; d_gene: TRBD1; CDR3aa: CASSLHHGTANTEAFF; CDR3nt: TGTGCCAGCAGCTTACACCACGGGACAGCGAACACTGAAGCTTTCTTT
j_gene: TRBJ2-5; abundance: .; v_gene: TRBV19; d_gene: .; CDR3aa: CASSIWGRSGETQYF; CDR3nt: TGTGCCAGTAGTATATGGGGGAGGAGTGGGGAGACCCAGTACTTC
j_gene: TRBJ2-5; abundance: .; v_gene: TRBV7-9; d_gene: .; CDR3aa: CASSLGGQETQYF; CDR3nt: TGTGCCAGCAGCTTAGGGGGGCAGGAGACCCAGTACTTC
j_gene: TRBJ1-2; abundance: .; v_gene: TRBV10-3; d_gene: TRBD1; CDR3aa: CAISRTGEGYTF; CDR3nt: TGTGCCATCAGCCGAACAGGGGAAGGCTACACCTTC
j_gene: TRBJ2-5; abundance: .; v_gene: TRBV11-2; d_gene: .; CDR3aa: CASSNDADQETQYF; CDR3nt: TGTGCCAGCAGCAACGACGCAGATCAAGAGACCCAGTACTTC
j_gene: TRBJ2-1; abundance: few; v_gene: TRBV19; d_gene: TRBD2; CDR3aa: CASSPREASGRGDEQFF; CDR3nt: TGTGCCAGTAGTCCAAGAGAGGCTAGCGGGAGGGGCGATGAGCAGTTCTTC
j_gene: TRBJ2-5; abundance: .; v_gene: TRBV11-2; d_gene: .; CDR3aa: CASSLDGPFQYF; CDR3nt: TGTGCCAGCAGCTTGGACGGCCCGTTCCAGTACTTC
j_gene: TRBJ1-4; abundance: .; v_gene: TRBV25-1; d_gene: .; CDR3aa: CASSDLSGREKLFF; CDR3nt: TGTGCCAGCAGTGATTTGTCAGGTCGCGAAAAACTGTTTTTT
j_gene: TRBJ2-7; abundance: .; v_gene: TRBV19; d_gene: .; CDR3aa: CASSSQGGPYEQYF; CDR3nt: TGTGCCAGTAGTAGTCAGGGAGGACCCTACGAGCAGTACTTC
j_gene: TRBJ2-7; abundance: .; v_gene: TRBV5-1; d_gene: TRBD1; CDR3aa: CASSSGQGWSYEQYF; CDR3nt: TGCGCCAGCAGCTCAGGACAGGGGTGGTCCTACGAGCAGTACTTC
j_gene: TRBJ1-1; abundance: .; v_gene: TRBV5-1; d_gene: .; CDR3aa: CASSPLTQTNTEAFF; CDR3nt: TGCGCCAGCAGCCCACTGACCCAAACGAACACTGAAGCTTTCTTT
j_gene: TRBJ2-3; abundance: once; v_gene: TRBV25-1; d_gene: .; CDR3aa: CASRDTGTSTDTQYF; CDR3nt: TGTGCCAGCAGGGATACAGGGACTAGCACAGATACGCAGTATTTT